This TCR beta chain comes out of a study of T cell repertoires in cytomegalovirus infection. Study information: Carrying CMV and the relevant HLA type showed in public TCR beta signatures. Study results and caveats: The response measured ex vivo was dominated by TCR beta clonotypes (HLA-C-restricted and CMV-specific). Identification of carriers of CMV plus the relevant HLA was achieved through cumulative public TCR beta family frequency.

TCRdb reprocessed the reads with MiXCR, giving one entry per CDR3 protein. The top ten clones hold less than 20% of a sample with tens of thousands of distinct CDR3 sequences, roughly 20% of them seen once. This clonotype was picked up many times. Its antigen is currently unknown. V lost 3 bases to trimming and J lost 0 bases, with 15 bases between them. In germline, CDR1 is SGHTA, CDR2 FQGNSA. The CDR3 has 16 residues. Sequenced sample: PBMCs, sequenced either directly or after in vitro stimulation (not recorded which). The chain links TRBV7-2 to TRBJ2-7; D is undetermined. The TCR was taken from a human donor in good health (CMV status not recorded). Some clones in this sample may be carry-over from other donors' samples. The DNA for the CDR3 is TGTGCCAGCAGCTTGTCCAGGACCTTTTCCTCCTACGAGCAGTACTTC. It translates to CASSLSRTFSSYEQYF.